The 11 T cell receptor beta chains in this list originate from one sample, sequenced in a study of naive and memory T cell subsets. Four PCR rounds used nested alpha and beta constant region primers plus the SP2 primer. TCRdb analysed the 5' RACE reads with MiXCR anew, one entry per CDR3 protein. In the table there are roughly 62,000 distinct CDR3 sequences, 8% to 9% of which are singletons. An oligonucleotide containing a UMI was ligated to the 3' end of TCR cDNA. The receptor source for this set is a female donor in good health.

This clonotype has just a few counts. The chain uses TRBV30 and TRBJ2-2; unclear D gene. This CDR3 has 12 residues. The germline V gene has CDR1 GTSNPN and CDR2 SVGIG (reference sequence). V lost 7 bases, J lost 4 bases, and 10 bases lay in between. CDR3 region: CASQGFTGELFF. The DNA for the CDR3 is TGTGCCTCGCAAGGGTTCACCGGGGAGCTGTTTTTT.

This clonotype showed up many times. The chain joins TRBV30 to TRBJ2-7, with D hard to call. The V end lost 2 bases, the J end lost 4 bases, and 9 bases lay between the germline ends. Per germline, CDR1 GTSNPN and CDR2 SVGIG (reference sequence). The CDR3 contains 12 residues. The CDR3 nucleotides are TGTGCCTGGAGTAACGGAATATACGAGCAGTACTTC. Translation gives CAWSNGIYEQYF.

The rearrangement joins TRBV24-1 to TRBJ2-1; maybe TRBD1 (5 bases). CDR1 is KGHDR and CDR2 is SFDVKD in the germline V gene. The CDR3 loop spans 15 amino acids. The V end was cut by 5 bases, the J end by 8 bases, with 18 bases between. The CDR3 bases are TGTGCCACCAGTGGCATGGGGCAGAGTAACGATGAGCAGTTCTTC. Its translation is CATSGMGQSNDEQFF.

This clonotype was found a few times. This sequence joins TRBV11-2 and TRBJ1-5; tentatively, D is TRBD1 (6 bases). Trimming cost V 5 bases and J 1 base, with 12 bases left between them. Germline V gene data show CDR1 as SGHAT and CDR2 as FQNNGV. The CDR3 loop spans 15 amino acids. The DNA for the CDR3 is TGTGCCAGCAGCCCACAGGGTTGGAGCAATCAGCCCCAGCATTTT. Its protein is CASSPQGWSNQPQHF.

This clonotype came up a few times. CDR3 loop: CASSLVRTTDGNTQYF. The CDR3 DNA is TGCGCCAGCAGCTTGGTTAGGACAACTGATGGGAATACGCAGTATTTT. This chain connects TRBV5-1 to TRBJ2-3, with D possibly TRBD1 on 5 matching bases. Trimming removed 0 bases from V and 7 bases from J, with 18 bases in between. Looked up from germline, CDR1 is SGHRS and CDR2 is YFSETQ. The CDR3 extends over 16 amino acids.

This clonotype has ten or more counts. The rearrangement links TRBV12-3 or TRBV12-4 to TRBJ2-3; D is undetermined. With 6 bases removed from V and 2 bases from J, the gap between germline ends came to 18 bases. The length of the CDR3 is 16 residues. CDR3 sequence (DNA): TGTGCCAGCAGCTACCGGCTAGGAACCATCACAGATACGCAGTATTTT. Its translation is CASSYRLGTITDTQYF.

This clonotype came up a few times. This sequence joins TRBV30 and TRBJ2-7, with D perhaps matching TRBD1 (5 bases). CDR1 and CDR2 from the germline V gene are GTSNPN and SVGIG (reference sequence). V was cut by 1 base and J by 2 bases, with 12 bases left in between. The CDR3 length is 14 residues. CDR3 sequence reads: CAWSGTGPPYEQYF. The CDR3 nucleotides read TGTGCCTGGAGTGGTACAGGACCTCCCTACGAGCAGTACTTC.

This clonotype was observed a handful of times. The chain has TRBV20-1 and TRBJ2-7, with D unclear. CDR3 length: 12 residues. V lost 3 bases and J lost 1, with 7 bases in between. Germline V gene data show CDR1 as DFQATT and CDR2 as SNEGSKA (reference sequence). The CDR3 region is CSASIDSYEQYF. The CDR3 DNA sequence: TGCAGTGCTAGTATAGATTCCTACGAGCAGTACTTC.

The CDR3 sequence is CASSPVAGLPDTQYF. The CDR3 DNA follows: TGTGCCAGCAGCCCTGTAGCGGGATTACCAGATACGCAGTATTTT. The chain joins TRBV27 to TRBJ2-3; 8 bases match TRBD2. The CDR3 extends over 15 amino acids. The J segment lost 4 bases and the V segment lost 6 bases, leaving 9 bases of the junction unmatched. The germline V gene encodes CDR1 MNHEY and CDR2 SMNVEV (reference sequence).

This clonotype has a count of ten or more. The chain has TRBV2 and TRBJ1-4; no definite D call. The CDR3 runs to 13 residues. Trimming took 4 bases from V and 7 from J, leaving 10 bases between them. Germline CDR1 SNHLY, CDR2 FYNNEI. CDR3 protein: CASSGAEGEKLFF. The CDR3 region has the DNA TGTGCCAGCAGTGGGGCAGAAGGTGAAAAACTGTTTTTT.

This clonotype turned up a few times. The rearrangement uses TRBV7-9 and TRBJ2-3, with D perhaps TRBD1 (6 bases). The CDR3 sequence is 16 residues long. From germline, CDR1 is SEHNR and CDR2 FQNEAQ (reference sequence). V lost 1 base and J 1 base, leaving 12 bases between the germline ends. CDR3 DNA: TGTGCCAGCAGCTTAGGTGCAGGGGTCCGCACAGATACGCAGTATTTT. Protein sequence: CASSLGAGVRTDTQYF.